The 20 T cell receptor beta chains in this list originate from one sample, sequenced in a study of T cells in Graves' hyperthyroidism and ophthalmopathy. RNA transcripts yielded amplified TCR beta CDR3 regions. HTBI primers were used for first-round RT-PCR of the TCR CDR3. TCRdb recomputed calls from the multiplex PCR reads with MiXCR, one row per CDR3 protein. The data contain approximately 410,000 distinct CDR3 sequences, about 13% of them singletons. The specimen sequenced was blood. These receptors all stem from a woman between 18 and 29 years old with Graves' hyperthyroidism.

The V gene is TRBV11-2, the J gene TRBJ2-3, with 13 nucleotides matching TRBD2. This CDR3 comprises 16 residues. The V gene end was trimmed by 5 bases and the J gene end by 3 bases; junction bases not matched to a gene: 5. CDR1 and CDR2 (germline): SGHAT, FQNNGV. The CDR3 region has the DNA TGTGCCAGCAGCCCCCTACTAGCGGGAGGGACAGATACGCAGTATTTT. Residues: CASSPLLAGGTDTQYF.

This clonotype appeared many times. This rearrangement joins TRBV10-1 to TRBJ2-5; 7 bases align to TRBD1. The CDR3 extends over 11 amino acids. The ends lost 6 bases at V and 5 bases at J; junction bases unmatched: 0. In germline, CDR1 is WNHNN, CDR2 SYGVQD (reference sequence). CDR3 in DNA: TGCGCCAGCAGGGACAGGGAGACCCAGTACTTC. Translation gives CASRDRETQYF.

This clonotype was recorded once. A much larger clone differs from this one at a single base, so this may be a read error. V gene TRBV6-5 combines with J gene TRBJ2-1, with 9 bases lining up with TRBD1. Germline V gene sequence: CDR1 MNHEY, CDR2 SVGAGI. This CDR3 has 17 amino acids. The CDR3 DNA follows: TGTGCCAACAGTTCCCTCCTCGGACAGGGGATCCACAATGAGCAGTTCTTC. Translated: CANSSLLGQGIHNEQFF.

This clonotype was picked up many times. The chain is built from TRBV2 and TRBJ1-2; no clear D. Germline-derived CDR1 and CDR2 are SNHLY and FYNNEI. The CDR3 has 12 amino acids. V was cut by 6 bases and J by 1 base, with 6 bases left in between. The CDR3 nucleotides are TGTGCCAGCAGGGCAGTTAACTATGGCTACACCTTC. Protein sequence: CASRAVNYGYTF. Using reference TRBV2 and TRBJ1-2 for the parts outside the CDR3, the full variable domain is EPEVTQTPSHQVTQMGQEVILRCVPISNHLYFYWYRQILGQKVEFLVSFYNNEISEKSEIFDDQFSVERPDGSNFTLKIRSTKLEDSAMYFCASRAVNYGYTFGSGTRLTVV.

This clonotype has at least ten counts. This chain uses TRBV11-2 with TRBJ2-3; D is ambiguous. Trimming pared 3 bases from V and 0 bases from J, leaving 7 bases between. The length of the CDR3 is 14 residues. Germline V gene data show CDR1 as SGHAT and CDR2 as FQNNGV. The CDR3 sequence: CASSFSFSTDTQYF. In nucleotides, the CDR3 is TGTGCCAGCAGCTTTTCTTTTAGCACAGATACGCAGTATTTT.

The V gene is TRBV10-2, the J gene TRBJ2-5; no clear D. Per germline, CDR1 WSHSY and CDR2 SAAADI. V shed 2 bases and J shed 3 bases, with 7 bases lying between them. This CDR3 is 13 amino acids long. The CDR3 DNA is TGCGCCAGCAGTGAGGAGCGCGAAGAGACCCAGTACTTC. Amino acids: CASSEEREETQYF.

Ten or more counts support this clonotype. The chain couples TRBV7-9 to TRBJ2-3; D gene unclear. V was shortened by 2 bases and J by 2 bases, with 17 bases between the two germline ends. CDR3 length: 17 residues. In germline, CDR1 is SEHNR, CDR2 FQNEAQ (reference sequence). DNA of the CDR3: TGTGCCAGCAGCTTAATTCTGACCTGGAATTTCACAGATACGCAGTATTTT. Protein: CASSLILTWNFTDTQYF.

This clonotype was seen many times. The chain combines TRBV28 with TRBJ2-1; D is unclear. Trimming left V 4 bases short and J 5 bases short, with 9 bases between. The CDR3 sequence is 13 residues long. Germline-derived CDR1 and CDR2 are MDHEN and SYDVKM. This CDR3 reads CASSYRRHNEQFF. CDR3 in DNA: TGTGCCAGCAGTTATAGGCGGCACAATGAGCAGTTCTTC.

In its sample, this clonotype was seen many times. The V call is TRBV5-5, the J call TRBJ2-2; D remains unclear. In germline, CDR1 is SGHKS, CDR2 YYEKEE (reference sequence). The CDR3 loop spans 14 amino acids. Trimming cost V 0 bases and J 5 bases, with 8 bases left between them. The CDR3 nucleotides read TGTGCCAGCAGCTTGGAGCCGAGGACCGGGGAGCTGTTTTTT. It is translated as CASSLEPRTGELFF.

This clonotype was counted many times. The J gene is TRBJ1-2, the V gene TRBV20-1; D is perhaps TRBD1 (6 bases). Germline values: CDR1 DFQATT, CDR2 SNEGSKA (reference sequence). This CDR3 spans 14 amino acids. V gave up 3 bases and J gave up 2 bases, with 13 bases separating them. CDR3 region: CSASYTGFNYGYTF. CDR3 bases: TGCAGTGCTAGTTACACAGGGTTCAACTATGGCTACACCTTC.

This clonotype has at least ten counts. The chain joins TRBV6-2 or TRBV6-3 to TRBJ1-5, with TRBD1 as a possible D gene (5 bases). Trimming took 8 bases from V and 6 from J, leaving 14 bases between them. The CDR3 covers 13 residues. The germline V gene encodes CDR1 MNHEY and CDR2 SVGEGT. CDR3 in amino acids: CASAGYVRQPQHF. The CDR3 DNA follows: TGTGCCAGCGCAGGGTACGTGCGTCAGCCCCAGCATTTT.

This clonotype was seen ten or more times. The genes are TRBV27 and TRBJ1-1; TRBD1 matches at 10 bases. Trimming took 3 bases from V and 4 from J; bases not matched to a gene: 11. The germline gives CDR1 MNHEY, CDR2 SMNVEV (reference sequence). CDR3 length equals 17 residues. For the CDR3, the DNA is TGTGCCAGCAGTTTGCTCCCGGGACAGGGGACAGGCACTGAAGCTTTCTTT. Translating gives CASSLLPGQGTGTEAFF.

This clonotype was seen at least ten times. V usage is TRBV20-1 and J usage is TRBJ2-1; 7 bases map to TRBD2. The CDR3 extends over 15 amino acids. V gave up 0 bases and J gave up 6 bases; unmatched junction bases: 8. The germline V gene encodes CDR1 DFQATT and CDR2 SNEGSKA (reference sequence). This chain's CDR3 is CSAREGLTGGNEQFF. CDR3 in DNA: TGCAGTGCTAGAGAAGGTCTGACGGGGGGCAATGAGCAGTTCTTC.

This clonotype has at least ten counts. The chain employs TRBV12-3 or TRBV12-4 and TRBJ2-1; weak D call: TRBD2 (6 bases). V was shortened by 8 bases and J by 2 bases, with 22 bases between the two germline ends. The CDR3 extends over 17 amino acids. The CDR3 nucleotides read TGTGCCAGCCGAGGAGCTAGCGACGCAAATACCTACAATGAGCAGTTCTTC. Protein sequence: CASRGASDANTYNEQFF.

The genes are TRBV5-1 and TRBJ1-4; 8 bases are a match to TRBD1. The CDR3 is 15 residues long. Per germline, CDR1 SGHRS and CDR2 YFSETQ. The trim removed 0 bases at V and 8 bases at J, leaving 6 bases unmatched. For the CDR3, the DNA is TGCGCCAGCAGCTTGGCAACAGGGGGATCGGAAAAACTGTTTTTT. Protein sequence: CASSLATGGSEKLFF. The variable domain in full, with the rest retrieved from reference TRBV5-1 and TRBJ1-4, is KAGVTQTPRYLIKTRGQQVTLSCSPISGHRSVSWYQQTPGQGLQFLFEYFSETQRNKGNFPGRFSGRQFSNSRSEMNVSTLELGDSALYLCASSLATGGSEKLFFGSGTQLSVL.

This clonotype has a count of ten or more. The rearrangement uses TRBV6-1 and TRBJ2-7; 7 nucleotides match TRBD2. Losses at the gene ends were 8 bases for V and 2 bases for J; bases not matched to a gene: 12. The CDR3 sequence is 15 residues long. CDR1 MNHNS and CDR2 SASEGT come from the germline V gene. The CDR3 is CASQRGPAGTYEQYF. The CDR3 coding sequence is TGTGCCAGCCAGAGAGGCCCAGCGGGGACCTACGAGCAGTACTTC.

This clonotype came up many times. The rearrangement joins TRBV20-1 to TRBJ2-1; 7 positions match TRBD1. Germline trimming cut 6 bases from V and 5 bases from J; bases unmatched to any gene: 4. The V gene's germline CDR1 is DFQATT and CDR2 SNEGSKA (reference sequence). This CDR3 region has 12 residues. CDR3 region: CSAPGQNNEQFF. The CDR3 DNA is TGCAGTGCACCGGGACAGAACAATGAGCAGTTCTTC.

This clonotype was detected many times. CDR3 coding DNA: TGCAGTGCACCGTTTCCCGTAGGCCGAAATCAGCCCCAGCATTTT. Its translation: CSAPFPVGRNQPQHF. This rearrangement joins TRBV20-1 to TRBJ1-5; no firm D call. The ends were cut back, 6 bases at V and 4 bases at J, with 19 bases in the middle. Germline CDR1 DFQATT, CDR2 SNEGSKA (reference sequence). This CDR3 region has 15 residues.

This clonotype showed up many times. The chain employs TRBV4-3 and TRBJ1-1; D unclear. The CDR3 has 13 residues. V lost 5 bases, J lost 4 bases, and 11 bases lay in between. Per the germline V gene, CDR1 is LGHNA and CDR2 is YSLEER. This CDR3 is CASSTGGITEAFF. CDR3 bases: TGCGCCAGCAGCACGGGAGGGATCACTGAAGCTTTCTTT.

This chain's CDR3 is CASSQGSSEYNEQFF. CDR3 DNA: TGTGCCAGCAGCCAAGGGTCTAGCGAGTACAATGAGCAGTTCTTC. The chain employs TRBV14 and TRBJ2-1; tentatively, D is TRBD2 (6 bases). With 1 base removed from V and 4 bases from J, the gap between germline ends came to 11 bases. This CDR3 comprises 15 residues. Germline CDR1 and CDR2: SGHDN and FVKESK.